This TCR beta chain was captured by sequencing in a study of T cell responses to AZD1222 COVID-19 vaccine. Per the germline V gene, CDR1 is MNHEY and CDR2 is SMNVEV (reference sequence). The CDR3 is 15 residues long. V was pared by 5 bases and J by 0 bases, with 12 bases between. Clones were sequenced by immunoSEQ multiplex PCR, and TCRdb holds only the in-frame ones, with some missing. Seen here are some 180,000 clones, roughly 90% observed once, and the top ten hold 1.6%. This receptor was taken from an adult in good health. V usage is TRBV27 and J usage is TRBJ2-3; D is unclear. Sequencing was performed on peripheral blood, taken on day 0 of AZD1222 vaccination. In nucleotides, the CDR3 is TGTGCCAGCAGTCCCTCGGCGGCTAGCACAGATACGCAGTATTTT. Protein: CASSPSAASTDTQYF.